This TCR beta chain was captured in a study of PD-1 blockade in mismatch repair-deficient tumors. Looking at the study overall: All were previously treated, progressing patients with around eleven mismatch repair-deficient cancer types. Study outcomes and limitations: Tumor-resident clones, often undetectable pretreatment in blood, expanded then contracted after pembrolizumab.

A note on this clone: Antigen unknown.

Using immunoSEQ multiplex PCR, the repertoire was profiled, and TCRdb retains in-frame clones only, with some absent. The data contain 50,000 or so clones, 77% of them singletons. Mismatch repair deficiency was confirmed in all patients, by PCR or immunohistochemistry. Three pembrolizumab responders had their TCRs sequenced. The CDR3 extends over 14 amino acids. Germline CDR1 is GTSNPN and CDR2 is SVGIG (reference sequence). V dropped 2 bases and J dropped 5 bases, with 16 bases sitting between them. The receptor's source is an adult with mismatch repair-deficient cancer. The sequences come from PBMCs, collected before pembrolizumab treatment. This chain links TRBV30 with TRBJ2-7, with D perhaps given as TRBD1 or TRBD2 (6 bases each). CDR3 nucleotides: TGTGCCTGGAGTCCCGGGACGGGGGCCCACGAGCAGTACTTC. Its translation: CAWSPGTGAHEQYF. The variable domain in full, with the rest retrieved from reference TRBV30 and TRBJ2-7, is SQTIHQWPATLVQPVGSPLSLECTVEGTSNPNLYWYRQAAGRGLQLLFYSVGIGQISSEVPQNLSASRPQDRQFILSSKKLLLSDSGFYLCAWSPGTGAHEQYFGPGTRLTVT.